This TCR beta chain is from a study of OX40 agonist ivuxolimab in advanced cancers. Background on the study: Every patient in dose escalation had hepatocellular carcinoma, melanoma, renal cell or head and neck cancer. Three dose-escalation patients had partial responses: one with hepatocellular carcinoma and two with cutaneous melanoma.

Method: immunoSEQ multiplex PCR; TCRdb's copy keeps in-frame clones and lacks some. The table has around 50,000 clones, about 87% seen once. Study findings and constraints: With doses of 0.1 to 3.0 mg/kg, CD4+ and CD8+ blood T cells had undergone clonal expansion by week 6.

At cycle 4 day 1, cycle 7 day 1, and baseline, blood was sampled. About this clone itself: Its antigen is currently unknown.

The V gene end was trimmed by 5 bases and the J gene end by 7 bases; junction bases not matched to a gene: 8. Germline CDR1 and CDR2: LNHDA and SQIVND (reference sequence). The CDR3 spans 14 residues. The chain uses TRBV19 and TRBJ2-7; 10 bases align to TRBD1. This clonotype was sampled from an adult with an advanced solid tumor such as melanoma, head and neck, liver or kidney cancer. This sample comprised CD4+ or CD8+ T cells sorted from blood, obtained in a trial of the OX40 agonist ivuxolimab. The CDR3 loop reads CASSVGQGLKEQYF. CDR3 nucleotide sequence: TGTGCCAGTAGTGTGGGACAGGGGCTAAAGGAGCAGTACTTC.